This T cell receptor beta chain is drawn from a study of blood T cells in healthy people across ages. Study context: Template switching caught about one barcoded beta molecule for each two T cells.

For the second PCR, which ran for roughly 7 to 11 cycles, a sample-barcoded 5' primer and a J-beta primer mix were used. Through a template-switch adaptor with 12 random nucleotides, each cDNA molecule received a tag. TCRdb passed the 5' RACE reads through MiXCR, listing each CDR3 protein once. Among 700,000 to 800,000 distinct CDR3 sequences listed, approximately 39% were seen once. Healthy individuals of Caucasian origin from Russia, aged about 6 to 100, served as donors. Looked up from germline, CDR1 is DFQATT and CDR2 is SNEGSKA (reference sequence). The CDR3 is made up of 16 amino acids. Trimming at V came to 5 bases and at J to 3 bases, leaving 10 bases not matched to a gene.

The TCR sequence derives from a woman aged 55-70 years in good health. Sequenced material: blood. The gene calls are TRBV20-1 and TRBJ1-6, with 7 bases lining up with TRBD1. The CDR3 DNA is TGCAGTGCTGGGCAGGGGGGCCACCTCTATAATTCACCCCTCCACTTT. Its translation is CSAGQGGHLYNSPLHF.